One T cell receptor beta chain is described in this entry. The antigen remains undetermined. This table comes from immunoSEQ multiplex PCR, and its TCRdb copy is limited to in-frame clones, with some not included. The sample yields some 150,000 clones, 90% seen once. These data originate in a study of T cell responses to AZD1222 COVID-19 vaccine. Study conclusions and caveats: The breadth and depth of Spike-specific TCRs increased once two AZD1222 doses had been given.

The CDR3 has 18 amino acids. Trimming at V came to 3 bases and at J to 4 bases, leaving 15 bases not matched to a gene. Looked up from germline, CDR1 is SGDLS and CDR2 is YYNGEE. This clonotype was obtained from an adult who received the AZD1222 COVID-19 vaccine. The chain is built from TRBV9 and TRBJ2-2; 7 bases map to TRBD1. Sequencing was performed on peripheral blood, taken 28 days after the second AZD1222 dose. CDR3 protein: CASSDPRQGERGTGELFF. The CDR3 nucleotides are TGTGCCAGCAGCGACCCCCGTCAGGGGGAGAGAGGCACCGGGGAGCTGTTTTTT. The entire variable domain, with the rest obtained from reference TRBV9 and TRBJ2-2, is as follows: DSGVTQTPKHLITATGQRVTLRCSPRSGDLSVYWYQQSLDQGLQFLIQYYNGEERAKGNILERFSAQQFPDLHSELNLSSLELGDSALYFCASSDPRQGERGTGELFFGEGSRLTVL.